This entry is about one TCR beta chain. Its target is not known. Collection occurred without any documented infections or immune events in donors. These data belong to a study of identifying expanded T cells in peripheral blood. Findings and caveats of the study: Technical replicates showed about 1.1 changed clones; roughly two weeks 15 to 20; four weeks 19. Clone count variance between approximately 2-week samples rose with total template count.

Germline V gene data show CDR1 as SGHRS and CDR2 as YFSETQ. The J segment lost 3 bases and the V segment lost 2 bases, leaving 5 bases of the junction unmatched. The CDR3 spans 16 residues. The method was immunoSEQ multiplex PCR; TCRdb's version includes in-frame clones alone and lacks a portion of them. The profile shows about 89,000 clones, roughly 88% of them singletons. J is TRBJ2-3 and V is TRBV5-1; 11 nucleotides agree with TRBD2. The clonotype was recovered from a person aged 18 to 70 in good health. The material sequenced was blood. DNA for the CDR3: TGCGCCAGCAGCTTCAGGCTAGCGGGAGGTACAGATACGCAGTATTTT. Protein product: CASSFRLAGGTDTQYF.